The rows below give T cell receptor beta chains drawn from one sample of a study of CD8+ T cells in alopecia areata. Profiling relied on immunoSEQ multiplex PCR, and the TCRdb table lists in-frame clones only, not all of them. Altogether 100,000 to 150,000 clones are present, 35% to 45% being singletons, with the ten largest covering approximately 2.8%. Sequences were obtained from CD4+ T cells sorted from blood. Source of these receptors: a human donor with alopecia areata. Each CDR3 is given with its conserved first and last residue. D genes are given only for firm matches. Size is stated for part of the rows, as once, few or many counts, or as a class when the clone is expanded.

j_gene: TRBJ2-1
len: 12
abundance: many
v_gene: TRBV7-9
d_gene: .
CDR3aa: CASSSREGLRFF
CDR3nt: TGTGCCAGCAGCTCCAGGGAAGGCCTCAGGTTCTTC

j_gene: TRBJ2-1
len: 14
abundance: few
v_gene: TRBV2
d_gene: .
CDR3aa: CASSDWLGNNEQFF
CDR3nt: TGTGCCAGCAGTGATTGGTTAGGCAACAATGAGCAGTTCTTC

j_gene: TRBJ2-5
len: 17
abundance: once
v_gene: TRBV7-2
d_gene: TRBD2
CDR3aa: CASSLVRGLAGLGTQYF
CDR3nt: TGTGCCAGCAGCTTAGTACGGGGACTAGCGGGATTAGGGACCCAGTACTTC

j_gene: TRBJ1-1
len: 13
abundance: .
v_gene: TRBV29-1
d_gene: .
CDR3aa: CSVQTQMNTEAFF
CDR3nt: TGCAGCGTTCAGACCCAGATGAACACTGAAGCTTTCTTT

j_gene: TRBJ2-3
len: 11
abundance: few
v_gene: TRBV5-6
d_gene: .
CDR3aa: CASSLQDTQYF
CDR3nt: TGTGCCAGCAGCTTGCAAGATACGCAGTATTTT

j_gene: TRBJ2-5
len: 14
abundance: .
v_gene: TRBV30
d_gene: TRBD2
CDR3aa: CAWRTSGPRETQYF
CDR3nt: TGTGCCTGGAGAACTAGCGGGCCACGAGAGACCCAGTACTTC

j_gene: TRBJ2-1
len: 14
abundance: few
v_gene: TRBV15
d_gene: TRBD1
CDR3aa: CATSRGQEYNEQFF
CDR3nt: TGTGCCACCAGCAGGGGACAGGAGTACAATGAGCAGTTCTTC

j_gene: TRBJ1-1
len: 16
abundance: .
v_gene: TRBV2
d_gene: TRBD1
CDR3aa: CASSLTELGTGSGAFF
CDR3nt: TGTGCCAGCAGCTTAACGGAACTAGGGACAGGCTCGGGAGCTTTCTTT

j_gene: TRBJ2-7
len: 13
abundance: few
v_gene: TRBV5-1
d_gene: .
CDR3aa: CASSNLREAKQYF
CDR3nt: TGCGCCAGCAGCAACCTCAGGGAGGCGAAGCAGTACTTC

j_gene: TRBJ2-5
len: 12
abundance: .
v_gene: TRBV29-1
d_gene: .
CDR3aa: CSVGLNQETQYF
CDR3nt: TGCAGCGTGGGACTGAACCAAGAGACCCAGTACTTC

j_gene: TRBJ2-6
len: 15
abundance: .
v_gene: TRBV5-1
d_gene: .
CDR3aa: CASSSMNPGANVLTF
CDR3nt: TGCGCCAGCAGCTCGATGAACCCTGGGGCCAACGTCCTGACTTTC

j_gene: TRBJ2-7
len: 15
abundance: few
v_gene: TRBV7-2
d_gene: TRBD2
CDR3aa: CASSRGSGAMNEQYF
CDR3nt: TGTGCCAGCAGTAGGGGCAGCGGGGCCATGAACGAGCAGTACTTC

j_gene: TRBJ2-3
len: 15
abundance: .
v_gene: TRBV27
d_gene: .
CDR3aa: CASSLGRPYTDTQYF
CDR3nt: TGTGCCAGCAGTTTGGGCAGACCTTACACAGATACGCAGTATTTT

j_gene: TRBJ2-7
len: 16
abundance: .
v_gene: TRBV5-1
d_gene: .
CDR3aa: CASSLAGRDPSYEQYF
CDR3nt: TGCGCCAGCAGCTTGGCGGGCCGGGATCCCTCCTACGAGCAGTACTTC

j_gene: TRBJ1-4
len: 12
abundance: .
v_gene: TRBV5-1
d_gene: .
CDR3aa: CASSFPGEKLFF
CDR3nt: TGCGCCAGCAGCTTCCCCGGGGAAAAACTGTTTTTT

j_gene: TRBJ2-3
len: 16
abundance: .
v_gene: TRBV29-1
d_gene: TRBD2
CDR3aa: CSAGAHPGTSGDTQYF
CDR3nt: TGCAGCGCTGGGGCTCACCCCGGGACTAGCGGAGATACGCAGTATTTT

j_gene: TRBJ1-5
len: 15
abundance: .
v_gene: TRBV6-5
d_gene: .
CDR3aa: CASSYGPDLDQPQHF
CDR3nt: TGTGCCAGCAGTTACGGGCCGGACTTGGATCAGCCCCAGCATTTT

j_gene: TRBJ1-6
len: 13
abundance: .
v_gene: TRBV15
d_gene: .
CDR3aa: CATSSSFGTPLHF
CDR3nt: TGTGCCACCAGCAGTAGCTTCGGGACACCCCTCCACTTT

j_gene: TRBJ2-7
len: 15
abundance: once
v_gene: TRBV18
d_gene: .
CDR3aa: CASSLRPTGSYEQYF
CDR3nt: TGTGCCAGCTCCCTCCGGCCTACGGGGTCCTACGAGCAGTACTTC

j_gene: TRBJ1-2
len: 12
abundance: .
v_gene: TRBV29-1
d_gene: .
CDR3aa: CSVEEGNYGYTF
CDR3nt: TGCAGCGTTGAGGAGGGGAACTATGGCTACACCTTC

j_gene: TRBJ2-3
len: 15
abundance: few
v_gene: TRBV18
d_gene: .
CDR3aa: CASSPVGEGTDTQYF
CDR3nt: TGTGCCAGCTCACCGGTCGGGGAGGGCACAGATACGCAGTATTTT

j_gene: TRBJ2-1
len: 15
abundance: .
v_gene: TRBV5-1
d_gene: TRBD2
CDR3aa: CASSLGDYGGNEQFF
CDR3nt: TGCGCCAGCAGCTTGGGGGACTACGGGGGCAATGAGCAGTTCTTC

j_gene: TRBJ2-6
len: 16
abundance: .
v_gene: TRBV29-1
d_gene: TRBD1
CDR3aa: CSVGTGGPSGANVLTF
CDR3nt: TGCAGCGTTGGGACAGGGGGCCCCTCTGGGGCCAACGTCCTGACTTTC

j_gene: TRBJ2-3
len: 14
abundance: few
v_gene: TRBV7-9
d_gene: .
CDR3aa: CASSLTSASDTQYF
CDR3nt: TGTGCCAGCAGCTTAACTAGTGCATCCGATACGCAGTATTTT

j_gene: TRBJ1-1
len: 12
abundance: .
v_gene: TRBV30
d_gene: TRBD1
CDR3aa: CAWTGQRTEAFF
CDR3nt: TGTGCCTGGACGGGACAGCGCACTGAAGCTTTCTTT

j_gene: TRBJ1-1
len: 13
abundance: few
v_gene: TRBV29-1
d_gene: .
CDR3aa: CSVLGRLNTEAFF
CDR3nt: TGCAGCGTTCTCGGCAGATTGAACACTGAAGCTTTCTTT

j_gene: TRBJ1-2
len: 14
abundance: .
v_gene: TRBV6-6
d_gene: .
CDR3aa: CASSPQGPMRSYTF
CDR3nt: TGTGCCAGCAGTCCCCAGGGCCCTATGAGAAGCTACACCTTC

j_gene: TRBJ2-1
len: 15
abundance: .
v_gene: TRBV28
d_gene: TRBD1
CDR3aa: CASSRQGLFYNEQFF
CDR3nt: TGTGCCAGCAGCCGACAGGGGCTGTTCTACAATGAGCAGTTCTTC

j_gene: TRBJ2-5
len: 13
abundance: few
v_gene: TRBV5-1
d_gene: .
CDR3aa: CASSRTQQETQYF
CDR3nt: TGCGCCAGCAGTCGGACTCAGCAAGAGACCCAGTACTTC

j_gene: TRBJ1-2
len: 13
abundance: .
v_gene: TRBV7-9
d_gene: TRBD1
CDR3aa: CASSLAGGDGYTF
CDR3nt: TGTGCCAGCAGCTTAGCAGGGGGCGATGGCTACACCTTC

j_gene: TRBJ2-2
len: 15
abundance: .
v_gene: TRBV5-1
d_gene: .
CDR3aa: CASSLFSENTGELFF
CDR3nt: TGCGCCAGCAGCTTGTTTAGCGAAAACACCGGGGAGCTGTTTTTT

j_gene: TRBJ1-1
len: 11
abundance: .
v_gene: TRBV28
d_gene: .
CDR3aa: CASTGHTEAFF
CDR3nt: TGTGCCAGCACCGGGCACACTGAAGCTTTCTTT

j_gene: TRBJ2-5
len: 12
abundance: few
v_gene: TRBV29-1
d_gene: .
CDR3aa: CSVSRDQETQYF
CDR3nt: TGCAGCGTTTCAAGGGATCAAGAGACCCAGTACTTC

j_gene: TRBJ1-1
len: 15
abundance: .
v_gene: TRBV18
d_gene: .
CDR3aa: CASSPPGTRRAEAFF
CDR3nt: TGTGCCAGCTCACCTCCCGGGACACGGCGAGCTGAAGCTTTCTTT

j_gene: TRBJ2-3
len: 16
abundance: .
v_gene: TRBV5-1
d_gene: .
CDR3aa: CASSLTGGGGRDTQYF
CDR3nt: TGCGCCAGCAGCTTGACCGGGGGAGGAGGTAGAGATACGCAGTATTTT

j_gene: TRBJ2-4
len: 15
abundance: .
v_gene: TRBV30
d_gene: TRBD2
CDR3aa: CAWRHVGGAKNIQYF
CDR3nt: TGTGCCTGGAGGCACGTCGGGGGGGCCAAAAACATTCAGTACTTC

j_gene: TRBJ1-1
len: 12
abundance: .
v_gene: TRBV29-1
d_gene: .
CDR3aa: CSVSQGHTEAFF
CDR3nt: TGCAGCGTCTCGCAGGGACACACTGAAGCTTTCTTT

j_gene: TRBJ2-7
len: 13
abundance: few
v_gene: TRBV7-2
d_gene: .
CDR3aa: CASSPLRGYQQYF
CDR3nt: TGTGCCAGCAGCCCCCTAAGGGGGTATCAGCAGTACTTC

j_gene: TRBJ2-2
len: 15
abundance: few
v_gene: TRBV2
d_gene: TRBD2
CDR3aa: CASSQGDYFTGELFF
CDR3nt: TGTGCCAGCAGTCAAGGGGACTACTTCACCGGGGAGCTGTTTTTT

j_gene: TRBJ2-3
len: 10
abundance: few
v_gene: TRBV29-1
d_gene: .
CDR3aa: CSGPSHTQYF
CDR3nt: TGCAGCGGCCCTTCCCACACGCAGTATTTT

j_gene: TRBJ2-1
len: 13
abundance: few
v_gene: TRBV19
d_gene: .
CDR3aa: CASSIDRTLLQFF
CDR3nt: TGTGCCAGTAGTATAGACCGGACACTTTTGCAGTTCTTC

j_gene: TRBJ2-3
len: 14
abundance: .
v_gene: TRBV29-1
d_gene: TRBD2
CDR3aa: CSVEVAGGTDTQYF
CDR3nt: TGCAGCGTTGAAGTGGCGGGGGGCACAGATACGCAGTATTTT

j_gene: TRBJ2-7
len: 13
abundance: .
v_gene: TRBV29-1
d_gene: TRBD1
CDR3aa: CSGSGGQGSEQYF
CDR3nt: TGCAGCGGTAGCGGTGGACAGGGATCCGAGCAGTACTTC

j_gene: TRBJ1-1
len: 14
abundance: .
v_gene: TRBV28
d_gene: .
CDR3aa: CASSSDGRSREAFF
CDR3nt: TGTGCCAGCAGTTCCGACGGACGGAGCCGTGAAGCTTTCTTT

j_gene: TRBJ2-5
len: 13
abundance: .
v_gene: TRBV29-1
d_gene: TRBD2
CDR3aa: CSTGLANQETQYF
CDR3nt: TGCAGCACTGGACTAGCGAATCAAGAGACCCAGTACTTC

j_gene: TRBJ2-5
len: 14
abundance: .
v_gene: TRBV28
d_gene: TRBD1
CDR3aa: CASRDNRGTETQYF
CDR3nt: TGTGCCAGCAGGGATAACAGGGGAACAGAGACCCAGTACTTC

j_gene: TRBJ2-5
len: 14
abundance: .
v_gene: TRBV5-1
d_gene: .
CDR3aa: CASRMGHFQETQYF
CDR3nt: TGCGCCAGCAGAATGGGACACTTCCAAGAGACCCAGTACTTC

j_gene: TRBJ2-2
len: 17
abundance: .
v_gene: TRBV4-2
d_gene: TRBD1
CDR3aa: CASSHHGQQGETGELFF
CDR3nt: TGTGCCAGCAGCCATCATGGTCAACAGGGGGAGACCGGGGAGCTGTTTTTT

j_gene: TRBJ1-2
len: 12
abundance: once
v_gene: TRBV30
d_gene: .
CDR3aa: CAWSTGNYGYTF
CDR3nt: TGTGCCTGGAGTACAGGGAACTATGGCTACACCTTC

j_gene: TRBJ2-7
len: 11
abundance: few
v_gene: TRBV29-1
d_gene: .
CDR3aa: CSVRTEYEQYF
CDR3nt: TGCAGCGTCAGAACAGAGTACGAGCAGTACTTC

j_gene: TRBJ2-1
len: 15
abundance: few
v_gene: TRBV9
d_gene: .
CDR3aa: CASSVGTSSYNEQFF
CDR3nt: TGTGCCAGCAGCGTAGGAACTAGCAGCTACAATGAGCAGTTCTTC

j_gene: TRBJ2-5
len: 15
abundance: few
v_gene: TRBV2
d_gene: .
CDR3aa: CASRAQPTRGETQYF
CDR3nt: TGTGCCAGCAGGGCGCAACCGACCCGCGGAGAGACCCAGTACTTC

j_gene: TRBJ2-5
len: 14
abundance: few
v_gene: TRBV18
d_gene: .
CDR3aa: CASSPAGQSETQYF
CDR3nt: TGTGCCAGCTCACCCGCTGGACAGTCGGAGACCCAGTACTTC

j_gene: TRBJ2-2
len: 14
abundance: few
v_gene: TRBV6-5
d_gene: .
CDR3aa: CASSSASNTGELFF
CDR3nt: TGTGCCAGCAGTTCCGCCTCGAACACCGGGGAGCTGTTTTTT

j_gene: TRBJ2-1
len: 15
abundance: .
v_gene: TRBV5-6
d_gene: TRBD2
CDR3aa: CASSLSLAGNNEQFF
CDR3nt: TGTGCCAGCAGCTTGTCGCTAGCGGGTAACAATGAGCAGTTCTTC

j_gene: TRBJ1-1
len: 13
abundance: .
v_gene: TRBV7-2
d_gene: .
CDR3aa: CASSLQRNTEAFF
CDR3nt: TGTGCCAGCAGCCTACAAAGGAACACTGAAGCTTTCTTT

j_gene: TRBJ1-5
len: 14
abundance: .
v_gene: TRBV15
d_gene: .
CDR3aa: CATSSSGSGQPQHF
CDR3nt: TGTGCCACCAGCAGTTCGGGGAGTGGGCAGCCCCAGCATTTT

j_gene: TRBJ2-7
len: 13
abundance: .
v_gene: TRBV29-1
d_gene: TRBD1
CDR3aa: CSVEGQGRYEQYF
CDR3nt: TGCAGCGTTGAAGGACAGGGGAGGTACGAGCAGTACTTC

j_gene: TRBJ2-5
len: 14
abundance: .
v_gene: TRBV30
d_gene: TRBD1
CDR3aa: CAWSRGTDQETQYF
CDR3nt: TGTGCCTGGAGTCGTGGGACAGACCAAGAGACCCAGTACTTC

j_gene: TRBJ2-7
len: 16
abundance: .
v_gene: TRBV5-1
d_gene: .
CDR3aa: CASSLDWGGSSYEQYF
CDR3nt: TGCGCCAGCAGCTTGGATTGGGGCGGTAGCTCCTACGAGCAGTACTTC